This is a list of T cell receptor beta chains from one sample in a study of blood T cells in healthy people across ages. TCRdb fed the 5' RACE reads into MiXCR, producing one record per CDR3 protein. The sample records around 700,000 distinct CDR3 sequences, 25% being singletons. These sequences were also reported in another study, on T cells of mothers and their children.

The sample taken for sequencing was blood. The receptors were sampled from a boy aged 5-17 years in good health. Each CDR3 is given with its conserved first and last residue. A D gene is named only where the DNA matches it firmly. For some rows the clone size is stated as once, few or many, or as a class when expanded; others skip it.

TRBJ2-3,-,few,TRBV6-2/TRBV6-3,CASTSSQYTDTQYF,TGTGCCAGCACCTCGTCTCAGTACACAGATACGCAGTATTTT
TRBJ2-1,-,-,TRBV2,CASARGGGLAYNEQFF,TGTGCCAGCGCCCGGGGCGGGGGCCTTGCCTACAATGAGCAGTTCTTC
TRBJ2-1,-,-,TRBV20-1,CSAGPLTSGTGDEQFF,TGCAGTGCTGGGCCCCTAACCAGCGGGACAGGTGATGAGCAGTTCTTC
TRBJ2-2,-,-,TRBV28,CASTTAGLNTGELFF,TGTGCCAGCACCACTGCGGGGCTGAACACCGGGGAGCTGTTTTTT
TRBJ2-5,TRBD2,-,TRBV28,CASSFSGRLKETQYF,TGTGCCAGCAGTTTCAGCGGGAGACTCAAAGAGACCCAGTACTTC
TRBJ2-7,-,-,TRBV7-9,CASSSPGRDVTYEHYF,TGTGCCAGCAGCTCCCCAGGGCGGGACGTAACCTACGAGCACTACTTC
TRBJ2-5,TRBD2,once,TRBV7-9,CASRLAGDVSQYF,TGTGCCAGCCGGCTAGCGGGAGATGTGTCCCAGTACTTC
TRBJ2-3,-,few,TRBV9,CASNLEGGVTDTQYF,TGTGCCAGCAACCTGGAGGGGGGTGTCACAGATACGCAGTATTTT
TRBJ2-5,-,-,TRBV11-3,CANSPRSSGGPEETQYF,TGTGCCAACAGCCCGAGGTCGTCTGGGGGGCCCGAAGAGACCCAGTACTTC
TRBJ2-7,-,-,TRBV5-1,CASSFGAAYEQYF,TGCGCCAGCAGCTTTGGGGCGGCCTACGAGCAGTACTTC
TRBJ2-3,TRBD2,few,TRBV5-6,CASSWLAGSTDTQYF,TGTGCCAGCAGCTGGCTAGCGGGGAGCACAGATACGCAGTATTTT
TRBJ1-5,-,-,TRBV20-1,CSARGAGKGGFQPQHF,TGCAGTGCTAGGGGGGCAGGGAAGGGGGGTTTTCAGCCCCAGCATTTT
TRBJ2-3,TRBD2,few,TRBV2,CASSGASGRTDTQYF,TGTGCCAGCAGTGGGGCTAGCGGTCGCACAGATACGCAGTATTTT
TRBJ2-7,-,few,TRBV28,CASSVSSSYEQYF,TGTGCCAGCTCGGTCTCAAGCTCCTACGAGCAGTACTTC
TRBJ2-5,-,-,TRBV7-9,CASSLKAGRGTQETQYF,TGTGCCAGCAGCTTAAAGGCGGGAAGGGGGACTCAAGAGACCCAGTACTTC
TRBJ2-1,-,-,TRBV20-1,CSARGLLRDAGHNEQFF,TGCAGTGCTAGAGGCCTACTGCGGGACGCCGGTCACAATGAGCAGTTCTTC
TRBJ2-1,-,-,TRBV6-2/TRBV6-3,CASSFVPLSVGGNEQFF,TGTGCCAGCAGTTTCGTCCCACTCAGCGTAGGAGGCAATGAGCAGTTCTTC